These 26 T cell receptor beta chains were all obtained from the same sample, sequenced in a study of Ad26.COV2.S vaccination and SARS-CoV-2 variants. The treatment is: 19 received Ad26.COV2.S at low or high dose, single or two shots; several received placebo; per-sample allocation not given. On day 63 after the first injection, vaccine and placebo recipients gave samples. Produced via immunoSEQ multiplex PCR; TCRdb's table is partial and in-frame only. The top ten clones hold around 5% of a sample with 300,000 to 400,000 clones, 85% to 90% of them seen once. The sample consisted of peripheral blood, taken in a trial of Ad26.COV2.S vaccine versus placebo. All receptors come from a person between 18 and 60 years old who received the Ad26.COV2.S COVID-19 vaccine or a placebo.

This clone has more than one count but fewer than ten. This rearrangement joins TRBV6-5 to TRBJ1-3, with 8 bases fitting TRBD1. This CDR3 spans 15 amino acids. Germline trimming cut 2 bases from V and 2 bases from J; bases unmatched to any gene: 2. Germline CDR1 is MNHEY and CDR2 is SVGAGI. In nucleotides, the CDR3 is TGTGCCAGCAGTTACACAGGGGGTACTGGAAACACCATATATTTT. Translation: CASSYTGGTGNTIYF.

This chain uses TRBV28 with TRBJ1-5, with 7 bases that match TRBD1. CDR3 length: 16 residues. Losses at the gene ends were 4 bases for V and 1 base for J; bases not matched to a gene: 7. The germline V gene has CDR1 MDHEN and CDR2 SYDVKM. DNA of the CDR3: TGTGCCAGCAGTTCGACAGGGTGGGGGAGCAATCAGCCCCAGCATTTT. Protein product: CASSSTGWGSNQPQHF.

The rearrangement uses TRBV25-1 and TRBJ2-1; 8 positions agree with TRBD1. V was pared by 6 bases and J by 10 bases, with 11 bases of the junction left unmatched. The CDR3 runs to 14 residues. Germline CDR1 MGHDK, CDR2 SYGVNS. The CDR3 coding sequence is TGTGCCAGCAGACAACCAGGACAGGGAAGGGAGCAGTTCTTC. As protein: CASRQPGQGREQFF.

The chain couples TRBV9 to TRBJ2-1, with D possibly being TRBD1 or TRBD2 (6 bases each). V was cut by 4 bases and J by 12 bases, with 17 bases left in between. CDR1 is SGDLS and CDR2 is YYNGEE in the germline V gene. The CDR3 consists of 13 residues. DNA of the CDR3: TGTGCCAGCAGCCCAGGTGGGGGGCCTGGGCAGTTCTTC. Translated: CASSPGGGPGQFF.

On this clone itself: The germline gene is not matched at one end of the junction; a read error may be the cause. The genes are TRBV3-1 (or the pseudogene TRBV3-2) and TRBJ2-2; a possible D gene is TRBD1 (6 bases). The CDR3 totals 13 residues. Per germline, CDR1 LGHDT and CDR2 YNNKEL (reference sequence). CDR3 protein: CASSQAVSGDLFF. The CDR3 DNA reads as TGTGCCAGCAGCCAAGCGGTCTCAGGGGATCTGTTTTTT.

This clone was detected only a few times. This chain links TRBV9 with TRBJ1-2, with D uncertain. Trimming left V 0 bases short and J 8 bases short, with 8 bases between. The CDR3 runs 12 residues. Germline CDR1 reads SGDLS; CDR2 reads YYNGEE. The CDR3 here is CASSVEGSGYTF. The CDR3, as DNA: TGTGCCAGCAGCGTAGAGGGATCAGGCTACACCTTC.

The J gene is TRBJ1-2, the V gene TRBV6-5, with D perhaps matching TRBD1 (6 bases). The CDR3 loop spans 14 amino acids. V lost 2 bases to trimming and J lost 2 bases, with 9 bases between them. The germline V gene has CDR1 MNHEY and CDR2 SVGAGI. The CDR3 coding sequence is TGTGCCAGCAGTTACGATGGGGGCAACTATGGCTACACCTTC. It codes for CASSYDGGNYGYTF.

V gene TRBV18 combines with J gene TRBJ2-3; D ambiguous. CDR3 size: 13 residues. Germline V gene lookup returns CDR1 KGHSH and CDR2 LQKENI. V was shortened by 6 bases and J by 2 bases, with 9 bases between the two germline ends. CDR3 bases: TGTGCCAGCTCCCCGCGGACCACAGATACGCAGTATTTT. Translation: CASSPRTTDTQYF.

The chain couples TRBV7-9 to TRBJ2-5; D remains unclear. Germline V gene data show CDR1 as SEHNR and CDR2 as FQNEAQ (reference sequence). V was pared by 5 bases and J by 1 base, with 8 bases between. CDR3 length: 13 residues. The CDR3 protein is CASSRTPQETQYF. CDR3 bases: TGTGCCAGCAGCCGAACCCCCCAAGAGACCCAGTACTTC.

The gene calls are TRBV2 and TRBJ1-4, with D unresolved. V lost 7 bases, J lost 7 bases, and 16 bases lay in between. The CDR3 loop spans 14 amino acids. Germline V gives CDR1 SNHLY, CDR2 FYNNEI. This chain's CDR3 is CASKPATEGEKLFF. Here the CDR3 DNA reads TGTGCCAGCAAGCCGGCCACCGAGGGTGAAAAACTGTTTTTT.

The chain carries TRBV19 and TRBJ1-5, with 10 bases fitting TRBD1. Germline CDR1 and CDR2: LNHDA and SQIVND (reference sequence). CDR3 length: 18 amino acids. V lost 4 bases and J lost 0; bases outside the gene matches: 9. The CDR3 coding sequence is TGTGCCAGTAGTACAGACGACAGGGGGCTAAGTAGCAATCAGCCCCAGCATTTT. It translates to CASSTDDRGLSSNQPQHF. Complete variable domain (other parts from reference TRBV19 and TRBJ1-5): DGGITQSPKYLFRKEGQNVTLSCEQNLNHDAMYWYRQDPGQGLRLIYYSQIVNDFQKGDIAEGYSVSREKKESFPLTVTSAQKNPTAFYLCASSTDDRGLSSNQPQHFGDGTRLSIL.

The J gene is TRBJ1-4, the V gene TRBV4-3, with D hard to call. V shed 0 bases and J shed 6 bases, with 8 bases lying between them. Germline CDR1 reads LGHNA; CDR2 reads YSLEER. The CDR3 runs to 14 residues. DNA of the CDR3: TGCGCCAGCAGCCAAGACAGAACCCATGAAAAACTGTTTTTT. Translation gives CASSQDRTHEKLFF.

This chain links TRBV6-1 with TRBJ1-2; no firm D call. V was pared by 2 bases and J by 5 bases, with 6 bases between. This CDR3 contains 12 residues. Germline V lookup: CDR1 MNHNS, CDR2 SASEGT. For the CDR3, the DNA is TGTGCCAGCAGTGAAACGTATTATGGCTACACCTTC. As protein: CASSETYYGYTF.

The chain is built from TRBV5-1 and TRBJ2-5, with D perhaps TRBD1 (6 bases). The CDR3 loop spans 17 amino acids. Between the trimmed V and J ends, which lost 3 bases and 2 bases, there was a span of 20 bases. Germline lookup yields CDR1 SGHRS and CDR2 YFSETQ. The CDR3 protein is CASSSGHSLALQETQYF. CDR3 coding DNA: TGCGCCAGCAGCTCGGGACACTCTCTCGCACTTCAAGAGACCCAGTACTTC. Using reference TRBV5-1 and TRBJ2-5 for the parts outside the CDR3, the full variable domain is KAGVTQTPRYLIKTRGQQVTLSCSPISGHRSVSWYQQTPGQGLQFLFEYFSETQRNKGNFPGRFSGRQFSNSRSEMNVSTLELGDSALYLCASSSGHSLALQETQYFGPGTRLLVL.

This chain uses TRBV7-6 with TRBJ1-1; D unclear. V was clipped by 3 bases and J by 8 bases, with 7 bases between them. The CDR3 length is 11 residues. From germline, CDR1 is SGHVS and CDR2 FNYEAQ. The CDR3 loop is CASSFGEEAFF. As DNA, the CDR3 is TGTGCCAGCAGCTTTGGCGAAGAAGCTTTCTTT.

The chain combines TRBV30 with TRBJ1-4, with D perhaps TRBD1 (5 bases). CDR1 is GTSNPN and CDR2 is SVGIG in the germline V gene (reference sequence). The V gene lost 4 bases and the J gene lost 8 bases, with 17 bases spanning the gap. The CDR3 runs 14 residues. Here the CDR3 reads CAWTEAGLGEKLFF. DNA of the CDR3: TGTGCCTGGACAGAGGCAGGGTTAGGGGAAAAACTGTTTTTT.

The chain couples TRBV24-1 to TRBJ1-1, with D perhaps matching TRBD1 (5 bases). The V gene lost 5 bases and the J gene lost 2 bases, with 5 bases spanning the gap. The CDR3 totals 12 residues. Germline V gene sequence: CDR1 KGHDR, CDR2 SFDVKD. CDR3 in amino acids: CATSGDNTEAFF. CDR3 DNA sequence: TGTGCCACCAGTGGGGACAACACTGAAGCTTTCTTT.

V and J are TRBV29-1 and TRBJ2-1, with D maybe TRBD2 (5 bases). The CDR3 spans 13 residues. CDR1 SQVTM and CDR2 ANQGSEA come from the germline V gene. V shed 4 bases and J shed 9 bases, with 16 bases lying between them. CDR3 sequence (DNA): TGCAGCGTTGGTAGACCCGGAGAGGGTGAGCAGTTCTTC. Its translation is CSVGRPGEGEQFF.

The rearrangement joins TRBV5-1 to TRBJ1-6, with 10 bases lining up with TRBD1. The V gene end was trimmed by 0 bases and the J gene end by 10 bases; junction bases not matched to a gene: 4. The CDR3 spans 15 residues. Germline assignment: CDR1 SGHRS and CDR2 YFSETQ. CDR3 amino acids: CASSLGTGGDSPLHF. Here the CDR3 DNA reads TGCGCCAGCAGCTTGGGGACAGGGGGGGACTCACCCCTCCACTTT.

The chain carries TRBV5-4 and TRBJ2-7; the D call may be TRBD1 or TRBD2 (5 bases each). Trimming took 4 bases from V and 4 from J, leaving 12 bases between them. CDR1 and CDR2 (germline): SGHNT, YYREEE (reference sequence). This CDR3 comprises 13 residues. CDR3 sequence: CASSLRDGYEQYV. CDR3 bases: TGTGCCAGCAGCCTTCGGGACGGGTACGAGCAGTACGTC.

The J gene is TRBJ2-1, the V gene TRBV29-1; 9 nucleotides match TRBD1. This CDR3 region has 15 residues. J gave up 8 bases and V 6 bases, and 14 bases lay outside the gene matches. Germline V gives CDR1 SQVTM, CDR2 ANQGSEA. This chain's CDR3 is CSVIFPDRGSDEQFF. The CDR3 nucleotides are TGCAGCGTGATTTTTCCTGACAGGGGGTCGGATGAGCAGTTCTTC.

The chain couples TRBV7-9 to TRBJ1-4, with D unclear. The V end lost 1 base, the J end lost 6 bases, and 12 bases lay between the germline ends. The CDR3 has 15 amino acids. CDR1 is SEHNR and CDR2 is FQNEAQ in the germline V gene (reference sequence). CDR3 protein: CASSLVGRFDEKLFF. The CDR3, as DNA: TGTGCCAGCAGCTTAGTCGGCAGATTTGATGAAAAACTGTTTTTT. Variable domain in full (rest from reference TRBV7-9 and TRBJ1-4): DTGVSQNPRHKITKRGQNVTFRCDPISEHNRLYWYRQTLGQGPEFLTYFQNEAQLEKSRLLSDRFSAERPKGSFSTLEIQRTEQGDSAMYLCASSLVGRFDEKLFFGSGTQLSVL.

The chain joins TRBV6-5 to TRBJ2-7; D is unresolved. CDR3 size: 13 residues. The V gene's germline CDR1 is MNHEY and CDR2 SVGAGI. The V end lost 6 bases, the J end lost 4 bases, and 13 bases lay between the germline ends. The CDR3 region is CASSLGSPYEQYF. In nucleotides, the CDR3 is TGTGCCAGCAGCCTAGGGTCCCCATACGAGCAGTACTTC.

The chain employs TRBV19 and TRBJ2-1; TRBD1 might be the D (5 bases). Trimming took 3 bases from V and 8 from J, leaving 14 bases between them. This CDR3 has 14 amino acids. Per germline, CDR1 LNHDA and CDR2 SQIVND (reference sequence). The CDR3 coding sequence is TGTGCCAGTAGTATGGACAAGAGCAGGCATGAGCAGTTCTTC. Translating it yields CASSMDKSRHEQFF.

The J gene is TRBJ1-5, the V gene TRBV4-3; D is ambiguous. The CDR3 totals 15 residues. CDR1 and CDR2 (germline): LGHNA, YSLEER. The V gene lost 0 bases and the J gene lost 7 bases, with 13 bases spanning the gap. The CDR3 DNA sequence: TGCGCCAGCAGCCAAGAATCCCTCGGGAGCCAGCCCCAGCATTTT. Its translation is CASSQESLGSQPQHF.

Here the CDR3 DNA reads TGTGCCAGCTCACTTTCGGGACAGGCAACTAATGAAAAACTGTTTTTT. Translating it yields CASSLSGQATNEKLFF. The rearrangement links TRBV18 to TRBJ1-4, with 8 positions matching TRBD1. CDR1 and CDR2 from the germline V gene are KGHSH and LQKENI. This CDR3 has 16 residues. V was pared by 4 bases and J by 0 bases, with 4 bases of the junction left unmatched.